This TCR beta chain is drawn from a study of cytomegalovirus exposure and HLA in healthy donors. The CDR3 covers 14 residues. V was cut by 3 bases and J by 2 bases, with 12 bases left in between. Germline V gene sequence: CDR1 SGHNT, CDR2 YYREEE (reference sequence). Primers: 60 Vbeta forward and 13 Jbeta reverse. Profiled with immunoSEQ multiplex PCR; TCRdb holds only in-frame clones, not every one. The sample gives 100,000 to 150,000 clones, roughly 80% of which show up once; 20% is in the top ten. The study, taken as a whole, reports: Reported performance of the classifier showed diagnosis of cytomegalovirus status with high specificity and sensitivity. In vitro data verified a few CMV-associated chains as specific for CMV antigens.

In regard to this clone: Its antigen is currently unknown.

The TCR originated in a man between 18 and 29 years old in good health and CMV-seropositive. The chain recombines TRBV5-4 with TRBJ2-7; a weak D match, TRBD2 (5 bases). The specimen was PBMCs. The CDR3 loop reads CASSSGFGTYEQYF. CDR3 coding DNA: TGTGCCAGCAGCTCTGGATTCGGGACCTACGAGCAGTACTTC.